The 14 T cell receptor beta chains reported below all come from one sample, sequenced in a study of post-analysis software for immune sequencing data. The library was made from cDNA and included unique molecular identifiers. Via MiXCR, TCRdb re-called the PCR reads, giving one row per CDR3 protein. The table lists 740,000 or so distinct CDR3 sequences, under 70% of them singletons. Their antigen targets remain unknown. Findings and limits, study-wide: Controls had lower frequencies than patients of four or five TRBV segments, which included TRBV5-6, TRBV5-1 and TRBV20-1.

The sample was blood. All receptors derive from a girl aged 10 to 17 with multiple sclerosis.

On this clonotype: One end of the junction fails to match germline, which may point to a read error. The chain uses TRBV30 and TRBJ2-6; no reliable D call. Germline V CDR1 and CDR2: GTSNPN, SVGIG (reference sequence). The CDR3 contains 17 residues. The CDR3 here is CAWRESMTGLWANVRTF. The CDR3 nucleotides are TGTGCCTGGAGGGAATCAATGACGGGCCTCTGGGCCAACGTCCGGACTTTC.

This clonotype is a singleton in its sample. The genes are TRBV15 and TRBJ1-2; tentative D call: TRBD1 (5 bases). Germline V CDR1 and CDR2: LNHNV, YYDKDF (reference sequence). The CDR3 is 16 amino acids. The germline V and J ends were trimmed by 0 bases and 2 bases, with 13 bases remaining between them. CDR3 nucleotide sequence: TGTGCCACCAGCAGAGAAAGACGGGGCAGGAACTATGGCTACACCTTC. Translating it yields CATSRERRGRNYGYTF.

This clonotype was found a few times. This chain uses TRBV29-1 with TRBJ2-1, with D hard to call. Trimming removed 4 bases from V and 0 bases from J, with 10 bases in between. Germline-derived CDR1 and CDR2 are SQVTM and ANQGSEA. There are 14 residues in the CDR3. The CDR3 region is CSVGLPLSYNEQFF. DNA of the CDR3: TGCAGCGTTGGACTGCCGCTCTCCTACAATGAGCAGTTCTTC.

This clonotype was observed a few times. V is TRBV15 and J is TRBJ2-5, with no clear D. Trimming cost V 6 bases and J 2 bases, with 16 bases left between them. CDR1 is LNHNV, CDR2 YYDKDF, per germline (reference sequence). This CDR3 has 15 residues. CDR3 residues: CATSRVGQVQETQYF. CDR3 nucleotides: TGTGCCACCAGTCGAGTAGGGCAGGTACAAGAGACCCAGTACTTC.

The V call is TRBV6-5, the J call TRBJ2-7; 9 positions agree with TRBD2. Unmatched junction bases numbered 8, after V lost 8 bases and J lost 6 bases. Germline-derived CDR1 and CDR2 are MNHEY and SVGAGI. The CDR3 is 13 amino acids. CDR3 coding DNA: TGTGCCAGCTGGGGGCGGGGGGGCTTCGAGCAGTACTTC. This sequence encodes CASWGRGGFEQYF.

This clonotype was detected a few times. The genes are TRBV12-3 or TRBV12-4 and TRBJ2-2; the D gene is possibly TRBD1 (5 bases). The V gene lost 3 bases and the J gene lost 5 bases, with 10 bases spanning the gap. The CDR3 sequence is 14 residues long. The CDR3 sequence: CASSLVGPTGELFF. The DNA for the CDR3 is TGTGCCAGCAGTTTGGTGGGGCCGACCGGGGAGCTGTTTTTT.

The chain carries TRBV29-1 and TRBJ1-1; D remains unclear. Trimming shortened V by 6 bases and J by 0 bases, and 17 bases separated the two germline ends. This CDR3 region has 15 residues. The germline V gene encodes CDR1 SQVTM and CDR2 ANQGSEA. The CDR3 DNA reads as TGCAGCGTACTCCCGTCCGCACACCTGAACACTGAAGCTTTCTTT. Protein product: CSVLPSAHLNTEAFF.

V gene TRBV27 combines with J gene TRBJ2-6; D might be TRBD1 (5 bases). The CDR3 sequence is 14 residues long. Germline lookup yields CDR1 MNHEY and CDR2 SMNVEV (reference sequence). V was cut by 8 bases and J by 1 base, with 9 bases left in between. CDR3 protein: CASGAGSGANVLTF. The CDR3 DNA follows: TGTGCCAGCGGAGCAGGGTCTGGGGCCAACGTCCTGACTTTC. Full variable domain (rest looked up from reference TRBV27 and TRBJ2-6): EAQVTQNPRYLITVTGKKLTVTCSQNMNHEYMSWYRQDPGLGLRQIYYSMNVEVTDKGDVPEGYKVSRKEKRNFPLILESPSPNQTSLYFCASGAGSGANVLTFGAGSRLTVL.

This chain links TRBV29-1 with TRBJ2-7, with D possibly being TRBD2 (5 bases). The DNA end lines up better with TRBJ2-1; the J call may be wrong. The CDR3 loop spans 13 amino acids. Per germline, CDR1 SQVTM and CDR2 ANQGSEA. The CDR3 reads CSVEVSLADEQFF. The CDR3 DNA sequence: TGCAGCGTTGAAGTGTCTCTAGCTGATGAGCAGTTCTTC.

The chain has TRBV29-1 and TRBJ1-2, with 10 nucleotides matching TRBD1. CDR3 length: 15 amino acids. Germline V gene data show CDR1 as SQVTM and CDR2 as ANQGSEA. Losses at the gene ends were 7 bases for V and 4 bases for J; bases not matched to a gene: 12. CDR3 sequence: CSALTGGVGGYGYTF. In nucleotides, the CDR3 is TGCAGCGCCTTGACAGGGGGCGTCGGTGGCTATGGCTACACCTTC.

This chain connects TRBV12-3 or TRBV12-4 to TRBJ1-1, with no clear D. V lost 6 bases and J 5 bases, leaving 16 bases between the germline ends. The CDR3 consists of 14 residues. The CDR3 loop is CASSSGRPQTEAFF. CDR3 bases: TGTGCCAGCAGCTCCGGACGGCCTCAGACTGAAGCTTTCTTT.

The V call is TRBV9, the J call TRBJ1-5; TRBD1 matches 8 bases. The V gene's germline CDR1 is SGDLS and CDR2 YYNGEE. V shed 0 bases and J 6 bases; nucleotides not matched to a gene: 5. This CDR3 is built from 15 residues. In DNA form, the CDR3 reads TGTGCCAGCAGCGTAGGGGCAGGGGGCACTCAGCCCCAGCATTTT. It codes for CASSVGAGGTQPQHF.

Points on this clonotype: The junction differs from germline at one of its ends, possibly a read error. The chain has TRBV7-6 and TRBJ2-1, with 10 bases aligning to TRBD2. Germline V gene sequence: CDR1 SGHVS, CDR2 FNYEAQ. This CDR3 contains 15 residues. CDR3 nucleotide sequence: TGTGCTAGCAGCTTCACCCTAGCGGGAGTTCATGAGCAGTTCTTC. Protein product: CASSFTLAGVHEQFF.

This clonotype was detected a few times. This rearrangement joins TRBV29-1 to TRBJ1-2; D not resolved. CDR3 length: 12 amino acids. CDR1 SQVTM and CDR2 ANQGSEA come from the germline V gene. V lost 3 bases and J 4 bases, leaving 9 bases between the germline ends. The DNA of the CDR3 is TGCAGCGTTGAGCGGGATTCCTATGGCTACACCTTC. Protein: CSVERDSYGYTF.